The sequence of this T cell receptor (beta chain) was determined in a study of CD8 T cells in ankylosing spondylitis. This clonotype has just a few counts. Each CDR3 protein is one row after TCRdb ran MiXCR on the 5' RACE reads. Of some 39,000 distinct CDR3 sequences listed, around 15% are singletons. The sequenced sample was synovial fluid, either unsorted or a sorted T cell fraction (not recorded which). The receptor was derived from a male donor with ankylosing spondylitis.

The CDR3 nucleotides are TGTGCCAGCAGTGAGGAGGGGGCCACTGAAGCTTTCTTT. This sequence encodes CASSEEGATEAFF. The chain joins TRBV6-1 to TRBJ1-1; the match to TRBD1 covers 7 bases. The CDR3 is made up of 13 amino acids. Per germline, CDR1 MNHNS and CDR2 SASEGT. The V and J ends lost 3 bases and 4 bases, in that order; junction bases with no gene match: 2.